These 12 T cell receptor beta chains were all obtained from the same sample, sequenced in a study of vaccination effects on CD4 cells after COVID-19. Under the ViraFEST assay, PBMC were stimulated with viral peptide pools so that antigen-specific CD4+ T cells expanded. Sequencing was performed afterwards. CD4+ T cell isolation took place after approximately 11 days of culture. Infection dated between March and December 2020, before the Alpha, Beta and Delta variants reached the United States. These receptors are not linked to any known antigen. The assay was immunoSEQ multiplex PCR, and TCRdb's table has in-frame clones only and misses some. Of about 24,000 clones in the sample, about 72% were seen once. The sample was CD4+ T cells from PBMCs cultured with SARS-CoV-2 spike peptides, taken before COVID-19 vaccination. All receptors come from a human donor who had a prior SARS-CoV-2 infection.

The CDR3 is CASSKRGTSGTNTGELFF. The CDR3 nucleotides are TGTGCCAGTAGTAAAAGAGGAACTTCCGGGACTAACACCGGGGAGCTGTTTTTT. The V gene is TRBV19, the J gene TRBJ2-2; TRBD2 is a possible D gene (6 bases). The V end lost 4 bases, the J end lost 2 bases, and 20 bases lay between the germline ends. The germline V gene encodes CDR1 LNHDA and CDR2 SQIVND (reference sequence). CDR3 length: 18 amino acids.

The genes are TRBV2 and TRBJ1-4, with 8 nucleotides matching TRBD1. Looked up from germline, CDR1 is SNHLY and CDR2 is FYNNEI. The CDR3 has 15 amino acids. Unmatched junction bases numbered 11, after V lost 7 bases and J lost 7 bases. The CDR3 DNA sequence: TGTGCCAGCAAGGGTGGGACAGGACCTTTTGAAAAACTGTTTTTT. Protein product: CASKGGTGPFEKLFF. Drawing the rest from reference TRBV2 and TRBJ1-4, the complete variable domain is EPEVTQTPSHQVTQMGQEVILRCVPISNHLYFYWYRQILGQKVEFLVSFYNNEISEKSEIFDDQFSVERPDGSNFTLKIRSTKLEDSAMYFCASKGGTGPFEKLFFGSGTQLSVL.

The gene calls are TRBV9 and TRBJ2-1; D assignment may be TRBD1 or TRBD2 (5 bases each). Germline lookup yields CDR1 SGDLS and CDR2 YYNGEE. Trimming pared 6 bases from V and 4 bases from J, leaving 17 bases between. The CDR3 covers 15 residues. CDR3 coding DNA: TGTGCCAGCAACCGGGACCCTGTACCATACAATGAGCAGTTCTTC. Residues: CASNRDPVPYNEQFF. The variable domain in full, with the rest retrieved from reference TRBV9 and TRBJ2-1, is DSGVTQTPKHLITATGQRVTLRCSPRSGDLSVYWYQQSLDQGLQFLIQYYNGEERAKGNILERFSAQQFPDLHSELNLSSLELGDSALYFCASNRDPVPYNEQFFGPGTRLTVL.

This clone was detected a few times. This chain joins TRBV6-5 and TRBJ1-4, with a possible D match to TRBD1 (6 bases). CDR3 length: 16 residues. The germline V and J ends were trimmed by 0 bases and 5 bases, with 13 bases remaining between them. Germline CDR1 is MNHEY and CDR2 is SVGAGI. The DNA of the CDR3 is TGTGCCAGCAGTTACTCGGGGGGCCGGGGAAATGAAAAACTGTTTTTT. Amino acids: CASSYSGGRGNEKLFF.

This clone was seen only once. The chain is built from TRBV19 and TRBJ2-5; 7 bases agree with TRBD2. Per the germline V gene, CDR1 is LNHDA and CDR2 is SQIVND (reference sequence). V lost 3 bases and J lost 5; bases outside the gene matches: 6. This CDR3 contains 14 residues. CDR3 bases: TGTGCCAGTAGTATCGGCGGGGGTGCGGAGACCCAGTACTTC. Protein sequence: CASSIGGGAETQYF. Supplemented by reference TRBV19 and TRBJ2-5, the full variable domain reads DGGITQSPKYLFRKEGQNVTLSCEQNLNHDAMYWYRQDPGQGLRLIYYSQIVNDFQKGDIAEGYSVSREKKESFPLTVTSAQKNPTAFYLCASSIGGGAETQYFGPGTRLLVL.

The chain carries TRBV6-2 or TRBV6-3 and TRBJ2-7; D is uncertain. CDR3 length: 12 residues. The germline V gene has CDR1 MNHEY and CDR2 SVGEGT. Trimming took 5 bases from V and 6 from J, leaving 11 bases between them. The CDR3 DNA reads as TGTGCCAGCAGTCGAAACAGTCGCGAGCAGTACTTC. Protein sequence: CASSRNSREQYF.

This chain uses TRBV30 with TRBJ2-7; D remains ambiguous. V lost 0 bases to trimming and J lost 5 bases, with 8 bases between them. This CDR3 contains 12 residues. Germline values: CDR1 GTSNPN, CDR2 SVGIG (reference sequence). Written as DNA, the CDR3 is TGTGCCTGGAGTGTAGTGGTTAACGAGCAGTACTTC. Translation gives CAWSVVVNEQYF. Full variable domain (rest looked up from reference TRBV30 and TRBJ2-7): SQTIHQWPATLVQPVGSPLSLECTVEGTSNPNLYWYRQAAGRGLQLLFYSVGIGQISSEVPQNLSASRPQDRQFILSSKKLLLSDSGFYLCAWSVVVNEQYFGPGTRLTVT.

The chain carries TRBV2 and TRBJ1-2; D possibly corresponds to TRBD1 (6 bases). V shed 4 bases and J shed 8 bases, with 14 bases lying between them. The CDR3 sequence is 13 residues long. Germline loops: CDR1 SNHLY, CDR2 FYNNEI. This chain's CDR3 is CASSALRGSGYTF. In DNA, the CDR3 is TGTGCCAGCAGTGCCCTCAGGGGAAGCGGCTACACCTTC.

The chain uses TRBV10-3 and TRBJ1-5, with 12 bases fitting TRBD1. The CDR3 has 17 residues. The trim removed 3 bases at V and 1 base at J, leaving 4 bases unmatched. CDR1 is ENHRY and CDR2 is SYGVKD in the germline V gene. In DNA, the CDR3 is TGTGCCATCAGTGAATGGGGACAGGGGGCGAGCAATCAGCCCCAGCATTTT. It translates to CAISEWGQGASNQPQHF.

The chain employs TRBV11-2 and TRBJ2-1, with 13 bases aligning to TRBD2. Germline lookup yields CDR1 SGHAT and CDR2 FQNNGV. The junction had 5 bases not matched to a gene; V was cut back by 4 bases and J by 8 bases. This CDR3 has 15 residues. The CDR3 protein is CASSWTSGRGYEQFF. The DNA of the CDR3 is TGTGCCAGCAGCTGGACTAGCGGGAGAGGCTATGAGCAGTTCTTC.

The DNA of the CDR3 is TGTGCCAGCAGCATCAGACAGGGGAGCTCCTACGAGCAGTACTTC. Residues: CASSIRQGSSYEQYF. V usage is TRBV21-1 and J usage is TRBJ2-7; the tabulated D call, TRBD1, remains unverified against the DNA. TRBV21-1 is classified as a pseudogene. The CDR3 has 15 amino acids.

By sample share, this clone is medium-sized (0.01 to 0.1%). The chain is built from TRBV6-5 and TRBJ2-7, with TRBD1 identical over 9 bases. Germline CDR1 reads MNHEY; CDR2 reads SVGAGI. The CDR3 totals 15 residues. The V and J ends lost 0 bases and 3 bases, in that order; junction bases with no gene match: 3. Written as DNA, the CDR3 is TGTGCCAGCAGTTACTCGACAGGGGGTATCTACGAGCAGTACTTC. Translating gives CASSYSTGGIYEQYF.